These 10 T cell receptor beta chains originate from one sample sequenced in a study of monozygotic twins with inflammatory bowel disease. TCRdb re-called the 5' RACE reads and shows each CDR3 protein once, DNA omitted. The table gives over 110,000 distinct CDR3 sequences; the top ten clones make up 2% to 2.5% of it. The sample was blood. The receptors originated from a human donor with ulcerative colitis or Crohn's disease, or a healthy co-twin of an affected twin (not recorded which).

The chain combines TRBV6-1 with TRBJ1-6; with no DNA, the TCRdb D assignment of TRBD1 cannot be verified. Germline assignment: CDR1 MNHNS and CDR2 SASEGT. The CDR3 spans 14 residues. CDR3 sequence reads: CASIHGAGVSPLHF.

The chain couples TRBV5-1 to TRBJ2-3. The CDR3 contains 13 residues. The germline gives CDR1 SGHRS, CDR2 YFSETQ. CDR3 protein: CASSLYGADTQYF.

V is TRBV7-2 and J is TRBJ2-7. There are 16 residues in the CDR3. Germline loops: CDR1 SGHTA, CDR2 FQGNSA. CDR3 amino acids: CASSLAGGLNSYEQYF.

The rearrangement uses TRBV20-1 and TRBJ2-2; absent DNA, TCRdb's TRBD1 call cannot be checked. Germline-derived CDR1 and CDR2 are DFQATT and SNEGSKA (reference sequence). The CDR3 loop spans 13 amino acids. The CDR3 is CSAHYGQIGELFF.

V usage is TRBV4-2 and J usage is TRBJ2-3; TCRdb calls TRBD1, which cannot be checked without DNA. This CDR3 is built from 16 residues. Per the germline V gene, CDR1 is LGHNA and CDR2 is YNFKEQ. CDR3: CASSQLQGISTDTQYF.

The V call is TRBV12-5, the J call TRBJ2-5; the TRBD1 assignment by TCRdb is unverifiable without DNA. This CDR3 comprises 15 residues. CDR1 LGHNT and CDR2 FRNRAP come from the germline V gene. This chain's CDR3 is CASGHYNRGLETQYF. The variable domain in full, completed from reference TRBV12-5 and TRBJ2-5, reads DARVTQTPRHKVTEMGQEVTMRCQPILGHNTVFWYRQTMMQGLELLAYFRNRAPLDDSGMPKDRFSAEMPDATLATLKIQPSEPRDSAVYFCASGHYNRGLETQYFGPGTRLLVL.

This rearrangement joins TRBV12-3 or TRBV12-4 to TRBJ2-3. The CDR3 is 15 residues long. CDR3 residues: CASTTDGASTDTQYF.

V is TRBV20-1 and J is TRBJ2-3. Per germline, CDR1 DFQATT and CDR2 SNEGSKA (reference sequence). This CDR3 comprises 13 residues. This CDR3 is CSASGSSTDTQYF.

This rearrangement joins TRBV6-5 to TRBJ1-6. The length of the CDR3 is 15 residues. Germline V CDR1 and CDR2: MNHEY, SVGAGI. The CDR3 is CASSYSQRQNSPLHF.

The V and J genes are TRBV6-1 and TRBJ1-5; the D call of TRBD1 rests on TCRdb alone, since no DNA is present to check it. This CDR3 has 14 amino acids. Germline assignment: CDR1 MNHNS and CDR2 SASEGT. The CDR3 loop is CASSEQRGDQPQHF.